Listed here is a single T cell receptor beta chain. Its target antigen remains unknown. No much larger clone is present one base from it, and per-base qualities are unavailable. This record belongs to a study of blood T cell repertoires in COVID-19 (dated by TCRdb to about 2020). A note on the overall study: Collaborator samples came from the United States, Italy and Spain and covered acute and convalescent phases of COVID-19. Where HLA class I and class II types were available, the types were taken from metadata supplied by the sample provider, not from assay-based typing. Samples were obtained from the ongoing ImmuneRACE study (first 160 participants) and from roughly 1,300 subjects provided by 6 global collaborators. The repertoires were released in a freely available public database meant as a resource for research on the immune response to SARS-CoV-2. The material from the prospective study consisted of cDNA or gDNA derived from T cells, B-cell-depleted T cells, or PBMCs. Subjects who had been exposed to COVID-19, were actively infected with it, or had recovered from it provided the deeply sampled blood TCRbeta repertoires that made up the dataset. A de-identified subject ID, COVID-19 status, age in years and sex were almost always included in the sample metadata.

Collaborating institutions collected whole blood in K2EDTA tubes following their own protocols. For TCRbeta analysis, collaborator samples were shipped as frozen whole blood, as isolated PBMCs, or as DNA extracted from either sample type. Results the study describes overall, beyond this receptor: The quantity of clinical and demographic metadata differed by source and by participant and was supplied without curation.

The CDR3 has 14 amino acids, counting the end cysteine and phenylalanine. Only the CDR3 portion is preserved as DNA: 42 bases, with reading frame beginning at the first base. CDR1 and CDR2 are drawn from the germline V gene (reference sequence): LNHDA, SQIVND. The germline V and J ends show losses of 4 bases and 2 bases respectively, and no gene match explains 5 bases of the junction. The immunoSEQ Assay, a bias-controlled multiplex PCR, was used to amplify TCRbeta CDR3 regions from genomic DNA. Regarding the original processing steps: Nucleated cell counts per sample were estimated from amplification of reference gene primers within the assay. To quantify the absolute abundance of each unique TCRbeta CDR3 rearrangement, sequence reads were collapsed and filtered. For each sample, productive Simpson clonality was calculated as the square root of Simpson's diversity index over productive rearrangements. The clones in this table, taken by TCRdb from immuneACCESS, are in-frame only. Not every clone is retained; where verified, under half of the shortfall comes from an unresolved V gene, and the cause of the rest is unknown. Clonal size and the V and J genes are those of that table, whereas D and trimming came from the DNA. This sample has about 290,000 clones in its table, and around four fifths of those were observed once. The ten top clones hold around 4% of the sample.

The sequence was obtained from a woman aged 45-60 years with active or convalescent COVID-19. The sample comprised peripheral blood. The V and J genes are TRBV19 and TRBJ2-7, with 7 central nucleotides matching TRBD1. The base sequence is TGTGCCAGTAGTACTAGGACAGGAGCCTACGAGCAGTACTTC. Its protein is CASSTRTGAYEQYF.